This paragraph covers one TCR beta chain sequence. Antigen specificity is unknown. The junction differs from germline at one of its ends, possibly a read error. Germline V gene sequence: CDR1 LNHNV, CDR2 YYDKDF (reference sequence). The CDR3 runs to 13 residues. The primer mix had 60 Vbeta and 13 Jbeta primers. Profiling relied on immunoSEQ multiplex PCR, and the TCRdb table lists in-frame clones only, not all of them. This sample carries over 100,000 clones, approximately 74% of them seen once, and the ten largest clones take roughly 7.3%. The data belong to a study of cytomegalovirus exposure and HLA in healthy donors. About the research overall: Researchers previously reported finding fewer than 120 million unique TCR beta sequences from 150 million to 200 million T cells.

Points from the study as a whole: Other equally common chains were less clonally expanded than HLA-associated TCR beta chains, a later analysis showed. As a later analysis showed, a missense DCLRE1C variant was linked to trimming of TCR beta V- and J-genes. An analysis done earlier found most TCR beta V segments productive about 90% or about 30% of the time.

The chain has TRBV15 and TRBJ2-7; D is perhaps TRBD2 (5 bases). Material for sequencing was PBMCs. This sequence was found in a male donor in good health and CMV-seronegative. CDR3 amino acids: CATRRTSSYEQYF. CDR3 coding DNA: TGTGCCACCCGCAGAACTAGCTCCTACGAGCAGTACTTC.